This T cell receptor beta chain was captured by sequencing in a study of tumor T cells in aggressive B-cell lymphoma. Assay used: immunoSEQ multiplex PCR; TCRdb lists only in-frame clones, some missing. The sample yields some 7,000 clones, roughly 88% seen once. This CDR3 has 16 amino acids. Germline V CDR1 and CDR2: MNHNS, SASEGT. V was trimmed by 4 bases and J by 5 bases, leaving 20 bases between them. Specimen: tumor tissue. The TCR comes from an adult with diffuse large B cell lymphoma. Some clones in this sample may be carry-over from other donors' samples. The chain uses TRBV6-1 and TRBJ2-5; D is possibly TRBD1 (6 bases). This CDR3 is CASSAQGVVVTETQYF. The CDR3 bases are TGTGCCAGCAGTGCACAGGGAGTTGTAGTGACGGAGACCCAGTACTTC.